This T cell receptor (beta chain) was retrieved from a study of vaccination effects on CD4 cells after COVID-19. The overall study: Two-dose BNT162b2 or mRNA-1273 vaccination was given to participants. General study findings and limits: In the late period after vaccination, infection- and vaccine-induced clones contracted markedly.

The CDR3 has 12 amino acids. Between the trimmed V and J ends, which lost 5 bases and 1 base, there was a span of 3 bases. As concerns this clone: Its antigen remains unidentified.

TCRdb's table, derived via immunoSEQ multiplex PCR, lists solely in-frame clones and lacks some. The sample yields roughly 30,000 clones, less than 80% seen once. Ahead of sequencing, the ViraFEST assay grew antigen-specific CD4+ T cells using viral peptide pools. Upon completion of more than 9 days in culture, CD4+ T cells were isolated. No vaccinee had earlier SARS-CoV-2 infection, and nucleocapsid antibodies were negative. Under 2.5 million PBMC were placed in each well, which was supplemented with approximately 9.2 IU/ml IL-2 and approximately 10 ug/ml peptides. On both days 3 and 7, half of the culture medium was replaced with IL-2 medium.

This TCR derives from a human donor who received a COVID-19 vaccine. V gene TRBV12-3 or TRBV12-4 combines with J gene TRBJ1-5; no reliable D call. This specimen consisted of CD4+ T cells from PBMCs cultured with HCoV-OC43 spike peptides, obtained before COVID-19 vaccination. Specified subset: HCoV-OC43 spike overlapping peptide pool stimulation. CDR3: CASSRSNQPQHF. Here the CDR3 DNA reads TGTGCCAGCAGTCGAAGCAATCAGCCCCAGCATTTT.